One sample yielded the 15 T cell receptor beta chains listed below, sequenced in a study of metastatic and nonmetastatic thyroid tumors. None of the patients had undergone any treatment ahead of thyroid surgery. MiXCR reprocessed the PCR reads for TCRdb. In the table there are about 45,000 clones, roughly 4% of which are singletons. Input material: blood. The receptors derive from a female donor with papillary thyroid cancer or a benign thyroid nodule (not recorded which). Some clones in this sample may be carry-over from other donors' samples.

In its sample, this clone was seen many times. The chain uses TRBV12-3 or TRBV12-4 and TRBJ2-7, with TRBD2 identical over 7 bases. The CDR3 covers 16 residues. V trimming: 6 bases; J trimming: 5 bases; junction bases outside the gene matches: 16. CDR3 DNA sequence: TGTGCCAGCAGCACAGGCCTAGGGCAGAGCGGGAACGAGCAGTACTTC. Translating gives CASSTGLGQSGNEQYF.

This clone was counted many times. The gene calls are TRBV30 and TRBJ1-2, with D possibly matching TRBD1 (6 bases). Germline CDR1 reads GTSNPN; CDR2 reads SVGIG (reference sequence). CDR3 length: 12 residues. The V end was cut by 5 bases, the J end by 6 bases, with 13 bases between. The CDR3 spells CAWGGQLNGYTF. Written as DNA, the CDR3 is TGTGCCTGGGGAGGACAGCTAAATGGCTACACCTTC.

Concerning this clone: Being one base from a much bigger clone, this may be a read error. The chain uses TRBV16 and TRBJ2-3, with D uncertain. V was shortened by 0 bases and J by 5 bases, with 6 bases between the two germline ends. The CDR3 loop spans 13 amino acids. Germline CDR1 reads KGHSY; CDR2 reads FQNENV. CDR3 sequence: CASSQSPLDTQYF. The DNA for the CDR3 is TGTGCCAGCAGCCAATCGCCGTTAGATACGCAGTATTTT.

This chain links TRBV28 with TRBJ1-2; TRBD1 might be the D (5 bases). The CDR3 runs to 13 residues. V was trimmed by 6 bases and J by 7 bases, leaving 15 bases between them. The germline V gene has CDR1 MDHEN and CDR2 SYDVKM. CDR3 nucleotides: TGTGCCAGCAGAAAGGCCGTGAGGGGTGGCTACACCTTC. This encodes CASRKAVRGGYTF.

In this sample, this clone turned up many times. This sequence joins TRBV12-3 or TRBV12-4 and TRBJ1-3; no clear D gene. V gave up 1 base and J gave up 4 bases, with 11 bases separating them. CDR3 size: 15 residues. The chain's CDR3 is CASSLVSGVGNTIYF. For the CDR3, the DNA is TGTGCCAGCAGTTTAGTATCGGGAGTGGGAAACACCATATATTTT.

There are a few counts of this clone. J is TRBJ2-3 and V is TRBV30; 7 nucleotides match TRBD1. The CDR3 contains 13 residues. CDR1 and CDR2 (germline): GTSNPN, SVGIG (reference sequence). Losses at the gene ends were 2 bases for V and 1 base for J; bases not matched to a gene: 0. The CDR3 nucleotides read TGTGCCTGGAGTACAGGGGGCACAGATACGCAGTATTTT. Amino acid sequence: CAWSTGGTDTQYF.

This clone was seen a handful of times. The germline gene is not matched at one end of the junction; a read error may be the cause. V and J are TRBV19 and TRBJ1-1; D is ambiguous. Germline V CDR1 and CDR2: LNHDA, SQIVND (reference sequence). The CDR3 has 15 amino acids. DNA of the CDR3: TGTGTCAGTAGTACCTATCAGTCGGGAGACACTGAAGATTTCTTT. Protein sequence: CVSSTYQSGDTEDFF.

This clone was seen many times. The chain carries TRBV19 and TRBJ2-1; the match to TRBD2 covers 7 bases. The J segment lost 4 bases and the V segment lost 0 bases, leaving 9 bases of the junction unmatched. Germline CDR1 and CDR2: LNHDA and SQIVND (reference sequence). The CDR3 has 17 residues. The CDR3 coding sequence is TGTGCCAGTAGTATAGAGGGGAGCGCCGGGGGGTACAATGAGCAGTTCTTC. Protein: CASSIEGSAGGYNEQFF. Full variable domain (remainder filled in from reference TRBV19 and TRBJ2-1): DGGITQSPKYLFRKEGQNVTLSCEQNLNHDAMYWYRQDPGQGLRLIYYSQIVNDFQKGDIAEGYSVSREKKESFPLTVTSAQKNPTAFYLCASSIEGSAGGYNEQFFGPGTRLTVL.

This clone was seen at least ten times. The CDR3 region has the DNA TGTGCCTGGAGTACAGCGGGAGGCACCGGGGAGCTGTTTTTT. Translating it yields CAWSTAGGTGELFF. The chain employs TRBV30 and TRBJ2-2; 9 nucleotides agree with TRBD2. The CDR3 length is 14 residues. Germline values: CDR1 GTSNPN, CDR2 SVGIG (reference sequence). J lost 4 bases, V lost 2 bases, and 2 bases had no gene match.

This clone has a count of ten or more. The chain is built from TRBV20-1 and TRBJ2-5; TRBD1 aligns across 9 bases. The trim removed 5 bases at V and 5 bases at J, leaving 12 bases unmatched. The CDR3 totals 15 residues. Germline CDR1 DFQATT, CDR2 SNEGSKA (reference sequence). For the CDR3, the DNA is TGCAGTGCTGGGAACCCGGGACAGGGTGAGGAGACCCAGTACTTC. It yields the protein CSAGNPGQGEETQYF.

At least ten counts were recorded for this clone. The chain combines TRBV27 with TRBJ2-7; D ambiguous. The germline V gene encodes CDR1 MNHEY and CDR2 SMNVEV (reference sequence). V was shortened by 4 bases and J by 5 bases, with 15 bases between the two germline ends. This CDR3 has 14 amino acids. CDR3 in amino acids: CASSYRALHHEQYF. The CDR3 coding sequence is TGTGCCAGCAGTTACCGGGCCCTACACCACGAGCAGTACTTC.

This clone was recorded a few times. The V and J genes are TRBV6-2 or TRBV6-3 and TRBJ2-1; tentative D call: TRBD2 (5 bases). The CDR3 covers 14 residues. Germline V gene lookup returns CDR1 MNHEY and CDR2 SVGEGT. Trimming shortened V by 4 bases and J by 8 bases, and 15 bases separated the two germline ends. CDR3 DNA sequence: TGTGCCAGCAGTTCCCCTCGGAGCGGTGATGAGCAGTTCTTC. It encodes CASSSPRSGDEQFF.

The table lists this clone with many counts. The V call is TRBV7-6, the J call TRBJ2-7, with 8 bases aligning to TRBD1. The CDR3 extends over 14 amino acids. CDR1 and CDR2 (germline): SGHVS, FNYEAQ. Unmatched junction bases numbered 7, after V lost 4 bases and J lost 5 bases. The CDR3 nucleotides read TGTGCCAGCAGCTCCAGGGGGCGCTGGGACGAGCAGTACTTC. Amino acid sequence: CASSSRGRWDEQYF.

This clone occurred a few times. The junction departs from germline at one end; a sequencing error may be responsible. The rearrangement links TRBV6-1 to TRBJ1-4; 7 bases map to TRBD1. The CDR3 totals 16 residues. From germline, CDR1 is MNHNS and CDR2 SASEGT. In DNA form, the CDR3 reads TGTGCCAGCATTGAAGCGGTGGGGACAGAGGAGGAAAAACTGTTTTTT. Translating gives CASIEAVGTEEEKLFF.

This sequence joins TRBV2 and TRBJ2-3; D uncertain. Between the trimmed V and J ends, which lost 4 bases and 0 bases, there was a span of 8 bases. The CDR3 contains 14 residues. The germline V gene encodes CDR1 SNHLY and CDR2 FYNNEI. The CDR3 nucleotides read TGTGCCAGCAGTGTTCTAACTAGCACAGATACGCAGTATTTT. Amino acids: CASSVLTSTDTQYF.